A single sample is the source of the 23 T cell receptor beta chains below, sequenced in a study of response to subunit inactivated influenza vaccine. TCRdb passed the RT-PCR reads through MiXCR, listing each CDR3 protein once. The sample lists some 500,000 distinct CDR3 sequences, roughly 13% occurring once. The sequenced sample was PBMCs from blood, obtained about 40 days after vaccination. These receptors came from a man aged 50 or older who received an inactivated influenza vaccine.

This rearrangement joins TRBV20-1 to TRBJ2-2, with 10 bases lining up with TRBD2. CDR3 size: 17 residues. With 5 bases clipped from V and 1 base from J, the junction kept 10 bases outside the gene matches. CDR1 is DFQATT, CDR2 SNEGSKA, per germline (reference sequence). Here the CDR3 DNA reads TGCAGTGCTCCCTCCCCGGGACTAGCGATGAACACCGGGGAGCTGTTTTTT. Translation gives CSAPSPGLAMNTGELFF.

The gene calls are TRBV29-1 and TRBJ2-3, with D possibly being TRBD2 (6 bases). The CDR3 runs 14 residues. Germline CDR1 is SQVTM and CDR2 is ANQGSEA. Trimming stripped 6 bases from V and 5 bases from J, with 18 bases between. CDR3 sequence: CSVAVGGVKDTQYF. The CDR3 DNA is TGCAGCGTAGCGGTGGGGGGAGTGAAAGATACGCAGTATTTT.

This clonotype was counted ten times or more. V usage is TRBV20-1 and J usage is TRBJ1-2, with TRBD1 matching over 9 bases. Germline V gene sequence: CDR1 DFQATT, CDR2 SNEGSKA (reference sequence). The CDR3 is 14 residues long. Losses at the gene ends were 3 bases for V and 4 bases for J; bases not matched to a gene: 6. CDR3 nucleotides: TGCAGTGCTAGCCAACAGGGGGCTGGCTATGGCTACACCTTC. It yields the protein CSASQQGAGYGYTF.

The CDR3 nucleotides read TGTGCCAGCAGTTTAAGGAATAACCATGGGAAACTGTTTTTT. It yields the protein CASSLRNNHGKLFF. The rearrangement links TRBV27 to TRBJ1-4; D is unresolved. The CDR3 sequence is 14 residues long. Germline V CDR1 and CDR2: MNHEY, SMNVEV (reference sequence). V lost 2 bases, J lost 11 bases, and 15 bases lay in between.

This clonotype has only a few counts. The chain is built from TRBV6-5 and TRBJ2-7, with 7 bases identical to TRBD1. This CDR3 is 13 amino acids long. Germline values: CDR1 MNHEY, CDR2 SVGAGI. The V gene end was trimmed by 4 bases and the J gene end by 6 bases; junction bases not matched to a gene: 6. The chain's CDR3 is CASSSRQGSEQYF. CDR3 DNA sequence: TGTGCCAGCAGTTCCCGACAGGGCTCCGAGCAGTACTTC.

This clonotype appeared a few times. This sequence joins TRBV5-5 and TRBJ1-5; TRBD1 might be the D (5 bases). This CDR3 comprises 14 residues. From germline, CDR1 is SGHKS and CDR2 YYEKEE (reference sequence). V lost 3 bases to trimming and J lost 5 bases, with 12 bases between them. Here the CDR3 reads CASSWAGGDQPQHF. As DNA, the CDR3 is TGTGCCAGCAGCTGGGCGGGGGGGGATCAGCCCCAGCATTTT.

J is TRBJ1-1 and V is TRBV20-1, with D tentatively TRBD1 (6 bases). The CDR3 has 14 amino acids. V lost 6 bases and J 2 bases, leaving 16 bases between the germline ends. Per the germline V gene, CDR1 is DFQATT and CDR2 is SNEGSKA (reference sequence). The CDR3: CSARSTDRNTEAFF. The CDR3 bases are TGCAGTGCGCGGTCGACGGACAGAAACACTGAAGCTTTCTTT.

This clonotype has only a few counts. V usage is TRBV15 and J usage is TRBJ1-6; 9 bases fit TRBD1. Trimming removed 5 bases from V and 8 bases from J; junction bases left unmatched: 4. From germline, CDR1 is LNHNV and CDR2 YYDKDF (reference sequence). The CDR3 totals 14 residues. The CDR3 DNA is TGTGCCACCAGCTCCCGGGACAGGGATTCACCCCTCCACTTT. Translating gives CATSSRDRDSPLHF. Filled out from reference TRBV15 and TRBJ1-6, the complete variable domain reads DAMVIQNPRYQVTQFGKPVTLSCSQTLNHNVMYWYQQKSSQAPKLLFHYYDKDFNNEADTPDNFQSRRPNTSFCFLDIRSPGLGDTAMYLCATSSRDRDSPLHFGNGTRLTVT.

J is TRBJ2-3 and V is TRBV10-2; 8 nucleotides match TRBD2. The CDR3 runs 16 residues. Germline CDR1 is WSHSY and CDR2 is SAAADI. Trimming took 3 bases from V and 5 from J; bases not matched to a gene: 10. CDR3 DNA: TGCGCCAGCAGTGATGAGGGGCGGGGGGTAGTAGATACGCAGTATTTT. Protein sequence: CASSDEGRGVVDTQYF.

This clonotype was recorded a few times. The chain is built from TRBV7-7 and TRBJ2-7; D perhaps matches TRBD2 (5 bases). Germline CDR1 and CDR2: SSHAT and FNYEAQ (reference sequence). The CDR3 runs 14 residues. The V and J ends lost 1 base and 6 bases respectively, with 13 bases between them. The CDR3 DNA is TGTGCCAGCAGCTTAGATGGCGGAGGCGGCGAGCAGTACTTC. Translating gives CASSLDGGGGEQYF.

Only a few counts were recorded for this clonotype. The J gene is TRBJ2-1, the V gene TRBV5-1; no definite D call. Trimming cost V 1 base and J 7 bases, with 12 bases left between them. CDR3 length equals 14 residues. Germline loops: CDR1 SGHRS, CDR2 YFSETQ. The CDR3: CASSLTRGPNEQFF. The CDR3 DNA reads as TGCGCCAGCAGCTTGACGCGTGGGCCGAATGAGCAGTTCTTC.

This chain joins TRBV20-1 and TRBJ2-1, with D hard to call. The CDR3 contains 13 residues. Trimming took 7 bases from V and 3 from J, leaving 13 bases between them. CDR1 and CDR2 from the germline V gene are DFQATT and SNEGSKA (reference sequence). This chain's CDR3 is CSVLRLLYNEQFF. CDR3 sequence (DNA): TGCAGTGTCCTAAGGCTTCTCTACAATGAGCAGTTCTTC.

In its sample, this clonotype was seen a few times. This chain connects TRBV12-3 or TRBV12-4 to TRBJ2-3, with 8 bases fitting TRBD2. The J segment lost 2 bases and the V segment lost 5 bases, leaving 12 bases of the junction unmatched. The CDR3 spans 17 residues. CDR3 in amino acids: CASSPTPGTRYTDTQYF. DNA of the CDR3: TGTGCCAGCAGTCCCACCCCCGGGACTAGGTACACAGATACGCAGTATTTT.

The chain combines TRBV18 with TRBJ2-1, with D hard to call. Trimming took off 3 bases at V and 9 bases at J, with 12 bases between the two ends. This CDR3 comprises 13 residues. Germline V gene lookup returns CDR1 KGHSH and CDR2 LQKENI. CDR3 loop: CASSPTKASEQFF. The DNA for the CDR3 is TGTGCCAGCTCACCGACAAAAGCCAGTGAGCAGTTCTTC.

The V call is TRBV28, the J call TRBJ2-1, with 7 bases aligning to TRBD2. Germline CDR1 and CDR2: MDHEN and SYDVKM. CDR3 length equals 13 residues. The trim removed 5 bases at V and 7 bases at J, leaving 5 bases unmatched. CDR3 nucleotides: TGTGCCAGCAGTCTTTATAGCGGGAATGAGCAGTTCTTC. It translates to CASSLYSGNEQFF.

A few counts support this clonotype. The chain recombines TRBV11-2 with TRBJ1-1; D gene uncertain. The CDR3 loop spans 14 amino acids. The V gene's germline CDR1 is SGHAT and CDR2 FQNNGV. Deletions cut 5 bases from V and 6 bases from J, with 16 bases between. The CDR3 loop reads CASSQNGRAAEAFF. In DNA form, the CDR3 reads TGTGCCAGCAGCCAGAATGGGAGGGCAGCTGAAGCTTTCTTT.

The J gene is TRBJ2-1, the V gene TRBV12-3 or TRBV12-4; 7 bases align to TRBD2. CDR3 length: 15 residues. Trimming took 6 bases from V and 4 from J; bases not matched to a gene: 9. CDR3 protein: CASSPEAGEYNEQFF. CDR3 DNA sequence: TGTGCCAGCAGCCCAGAGGCGGGGGAATACAATGAGCAGTTCTTC.

The V and J genes are TRBV12-3 or TRBV12-4 and TRBJ1-1; D not certain. The CDR3 is 13 residues long. Trimming left V 4 bases short and J 5 bases short, with 11 bases between. This chain's CDR3 is CASSSTPQTEAFF. CDR3 DNA sequence: TGTGCCAGCAGTTCTACTCCCCAGACTGAAGCTTTCTTT.

CDR3 region: CSARVGAATEAFF. The CDR3 DNA sequence: TGCAGTGCTAGAGTAGGGGCCGCGACTGAAGCTTTCTTT. The V and J genes are TRBV20-1 and TRBJ1-1; maybe TRBD1 (5 bases). CDR1 is DFQATT and CDR2 is SNEGSKA in the germline V gene (reference sequence). The CDR3 extends over 13 amino acids. Deletions cut 1 base from V and 5 bases from J, with 11 bases between.

This clonotype was recorded a few times. The CDR3 here is CASSAAGTDYNEQFF. The CDR3 DNA reads as TGTGCCAGCAGCGCGGCCGGGACAGACTACAATGAGCAGTTCTTC. This chain connects TRBV9 to TRBJ2-1; 7 bases line up with TRBD1. Germline CDR1 and CDR2: SGDLS and YYNGEE. The V gene end was trimmed by 3 bases and the J gene end by 3 bases; junction bases not matched to a gene: 6. The CDR3 consists of 15 residues.

The gene calls are TRBV28 and TRBJ1-5; D is ambiguous. CDR3 size: 16 residues. The V end lost 4 bases, the J end lost 4 bases, and 17 bases lay between the germline ends. The germline V gene has CDR1 MDHEN and CDR2 SYDVKM. The CDR3: CASSSNGEFRNQPQHF. The CDR3, as DNA: TGTGCCAGCAGTTCGAACGGGGAGTTTCGAAATCAGCCCCAGCATTTT.

The V and J genes are TRBV6-2 or TRBV6-3 and TRBJ2-5, with D perhaps matching TRBD2 (6 bases). The CDR3 totals 18 residues. The germline V and J ends were trimmed by 0 bases and 5 bases, with 22 bases remaining between them. Germline CDR1 reads MNHEY; CDR2 reads SVGEGT. The CDR3 loop reads CASSYSLLAGPGEETQYF. DNA of the CDR3: TGTGCCAGCAGTTACTCGCTCCTGGCAGGTCCGGGAGAGGAGACCCAGTACTTC.

This clonotype was observed a handful of times. This sequence joins TRBV19 and TRBJ1-3; D gene ambiguous. V was shortened by 4 bases and J by 2 bases, with 15 bases between the two germline ends. Germline V gene sequence: CDR1 LNHDA, CDR2 SQIVND (reference sequence). The CDR3 contains 16 residues. CDR3 residues: CASSRRRDSTGNTIYF. The CDR3 bases are TGTGCCAGTAGTAGACGACGAGATTCTACTGGAAACACCATATATTTT.